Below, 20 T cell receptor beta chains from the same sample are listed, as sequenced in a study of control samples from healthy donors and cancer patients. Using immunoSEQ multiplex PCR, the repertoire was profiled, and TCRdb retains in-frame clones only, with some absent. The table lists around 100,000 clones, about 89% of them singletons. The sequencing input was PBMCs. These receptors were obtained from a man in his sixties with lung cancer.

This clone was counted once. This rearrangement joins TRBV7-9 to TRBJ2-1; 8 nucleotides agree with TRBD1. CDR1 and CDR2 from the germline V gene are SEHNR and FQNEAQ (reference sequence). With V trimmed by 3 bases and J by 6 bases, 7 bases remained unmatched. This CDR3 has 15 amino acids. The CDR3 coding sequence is TGTGCCAGCAGCTTTCGGTCAGGGGGCTTCAATGAGCAGTTCTTC. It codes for CASSFRSGGFNEQFF.

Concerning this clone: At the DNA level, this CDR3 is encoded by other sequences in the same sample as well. This chain's CDR3 is CASSPRGGGMNTEAFF. CDR3 bases: TGTGCCAGCTCACCAAGGGGGGGCGGGATGAACACTGAAGCTTTCTTT. The chain employs TRBV18 and TRBJ1-1, with D perhaps TRBD1 (6 bases). Germline V gives CDR1 KGHSH, CDR2 LQKENI. The CDR3 loop spans 16 amino acids. Deletions cut 2 bases from V and 0 bases from J, with 13 bases between.

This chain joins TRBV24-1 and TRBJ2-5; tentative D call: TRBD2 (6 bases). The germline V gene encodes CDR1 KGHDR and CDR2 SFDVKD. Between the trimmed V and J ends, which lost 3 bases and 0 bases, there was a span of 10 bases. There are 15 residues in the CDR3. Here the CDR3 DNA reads TGTGCCACCAGTGATGCCCGGGGGTACCAAGAGACCCAGTACTTC. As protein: CATSDARGYQETQYF.

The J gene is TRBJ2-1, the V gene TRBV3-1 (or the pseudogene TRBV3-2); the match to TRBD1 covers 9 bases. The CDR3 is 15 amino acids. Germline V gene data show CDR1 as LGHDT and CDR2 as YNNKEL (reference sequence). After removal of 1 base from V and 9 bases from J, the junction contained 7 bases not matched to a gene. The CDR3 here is CASSQATGGSVEQFF. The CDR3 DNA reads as TGTGCCAGCAGCCAAGCGACAGGGGGTTCAGTTGAGCAGTTCTTC.

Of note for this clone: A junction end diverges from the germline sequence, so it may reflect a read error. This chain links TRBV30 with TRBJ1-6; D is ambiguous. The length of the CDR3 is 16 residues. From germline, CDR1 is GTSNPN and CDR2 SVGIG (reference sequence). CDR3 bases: TGTGCCCGGAGTGACCCGAGGCAGTATCCTAATTCACCCCTCCACTTT. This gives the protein CARSDPRQYPNSPLHF. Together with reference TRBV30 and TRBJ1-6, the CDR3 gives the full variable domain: SQTIHQWPATLVQPVGSPLSLECTVEGTSNPNLYWYRQAAGRGLQLLFYSVGIGQISSEVPQNLSASRPQDRQFILSSKKLLLSDSGFYLCARSDPRQYPNSPLHFGNGTRLTVT.

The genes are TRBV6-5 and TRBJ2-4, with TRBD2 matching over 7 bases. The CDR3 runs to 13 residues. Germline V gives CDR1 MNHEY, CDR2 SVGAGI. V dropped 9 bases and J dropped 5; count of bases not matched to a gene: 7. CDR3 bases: TGTGCCAGGGCCGGGGGGTTGGAAAACATTCAGTACTTC. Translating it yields CARAGGLENIQYF.

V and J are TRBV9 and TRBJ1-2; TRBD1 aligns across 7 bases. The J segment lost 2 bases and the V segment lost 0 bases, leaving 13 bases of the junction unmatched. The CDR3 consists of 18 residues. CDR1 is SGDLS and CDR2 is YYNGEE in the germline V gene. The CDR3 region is CASSVGRSGGVRNYGYTF. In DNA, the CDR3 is TGTGCCAGCAGCGTAGGAAGGTCAGGGGGTGTTCGGAACTATGGCTACACCTTC.

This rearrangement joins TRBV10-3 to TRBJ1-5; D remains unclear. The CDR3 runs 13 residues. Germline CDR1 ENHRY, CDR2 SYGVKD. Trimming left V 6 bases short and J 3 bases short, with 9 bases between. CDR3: CAIRDGLNQPQHF. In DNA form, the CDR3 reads TGTGCCATCAGGGACGGGCTCAATCAGCCCCAGCATTTT.

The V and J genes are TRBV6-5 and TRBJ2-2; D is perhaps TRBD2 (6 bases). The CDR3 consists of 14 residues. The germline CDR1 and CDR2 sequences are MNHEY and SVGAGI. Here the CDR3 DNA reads TGTGCTGGGGGGACCGCTCACGGTCCCGGGGAGCTGTTTTTT. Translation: CAGGTAHGPGELFF.

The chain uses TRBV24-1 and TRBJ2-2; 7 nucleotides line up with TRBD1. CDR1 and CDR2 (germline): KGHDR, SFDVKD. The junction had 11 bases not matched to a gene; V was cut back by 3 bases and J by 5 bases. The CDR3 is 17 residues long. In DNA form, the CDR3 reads TGTGCCACCAGTGATCCTACAGGGGCCCCGGGGACCGGGGAGCTGTTTTTT. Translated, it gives CATSDPTGAPGTGELFF.

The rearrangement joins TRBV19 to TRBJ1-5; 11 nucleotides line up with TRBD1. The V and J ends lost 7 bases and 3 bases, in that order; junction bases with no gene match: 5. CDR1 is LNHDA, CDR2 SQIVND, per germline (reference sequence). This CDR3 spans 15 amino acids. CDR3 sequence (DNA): TGTGCCAGTATTGGGACAGGGGGTTACAATCAGCCCCAGCATTTT. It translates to CASIGTGGYNQPQHF.

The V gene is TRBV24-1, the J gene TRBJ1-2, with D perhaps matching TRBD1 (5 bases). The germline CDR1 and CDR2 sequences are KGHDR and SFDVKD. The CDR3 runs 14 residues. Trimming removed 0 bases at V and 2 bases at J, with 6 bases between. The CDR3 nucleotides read TGTGCCACCAGTGATTTGGGGGACAACTATGGCTACACCTTC. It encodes CATSDLGDNYGYTF.

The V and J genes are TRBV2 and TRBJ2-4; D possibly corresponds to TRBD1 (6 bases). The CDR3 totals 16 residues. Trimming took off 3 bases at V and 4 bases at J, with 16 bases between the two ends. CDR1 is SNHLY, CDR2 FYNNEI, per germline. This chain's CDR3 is CASSEGAGTMKNIQYF. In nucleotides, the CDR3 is TGTGCCAGCAGTGAGGGAGCCGGGACAATGAAAAACATTCAGTACTTC.

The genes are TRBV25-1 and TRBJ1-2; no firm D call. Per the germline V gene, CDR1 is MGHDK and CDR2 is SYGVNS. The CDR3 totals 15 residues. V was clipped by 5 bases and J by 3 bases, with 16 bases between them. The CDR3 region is CASSKHQDGDYGYTF. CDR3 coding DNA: TGTGCCAGCAGTAAACATCAGGACGGCGACTATGGCTACACCTTC.

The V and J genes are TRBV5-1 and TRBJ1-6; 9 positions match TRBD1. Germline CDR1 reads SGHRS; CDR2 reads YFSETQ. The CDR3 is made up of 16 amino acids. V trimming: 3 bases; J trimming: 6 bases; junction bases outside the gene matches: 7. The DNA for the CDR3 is TGCGCCAGCAGCTCCGGTACAGGGGGCAGTAATTCACCCCTCCACTTT. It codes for CASSSGTGGSNSPLHF.

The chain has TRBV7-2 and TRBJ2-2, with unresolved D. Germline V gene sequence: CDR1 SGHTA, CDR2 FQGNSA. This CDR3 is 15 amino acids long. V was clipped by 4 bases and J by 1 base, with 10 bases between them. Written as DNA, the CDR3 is TGTGCCAGCAGCTCCTTTACGGTGAACACCGGGGAGCTGTTTTTT. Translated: CASSSFTVNTGELFF.

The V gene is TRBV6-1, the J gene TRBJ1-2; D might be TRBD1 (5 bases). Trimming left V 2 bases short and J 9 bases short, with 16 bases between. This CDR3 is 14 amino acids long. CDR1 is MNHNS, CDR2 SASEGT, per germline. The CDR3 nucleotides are TGTGCCAGCAGTGAATCGGTCCAGGGAGAACGCTACACCTTC. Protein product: CASSESVQGERYTF.

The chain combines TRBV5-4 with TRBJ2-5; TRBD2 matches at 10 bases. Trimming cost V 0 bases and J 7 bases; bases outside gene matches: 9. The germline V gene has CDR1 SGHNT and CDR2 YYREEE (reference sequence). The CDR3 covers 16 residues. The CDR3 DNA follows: TGTGCCAGCAGCTTGGCGGGAAAGCGGGGGGGAGGGACCCAGTACTTC. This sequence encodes CASSLAGKRGGGTQYF.

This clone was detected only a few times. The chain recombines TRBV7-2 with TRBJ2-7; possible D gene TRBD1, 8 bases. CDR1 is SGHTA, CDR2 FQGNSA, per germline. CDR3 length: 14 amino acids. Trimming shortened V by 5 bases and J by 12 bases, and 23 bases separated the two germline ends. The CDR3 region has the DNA TGTGCCAGCAGCCTACTCGGACAGGGAGGGGAGACGTACGTC. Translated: CASSLLGQGGETYV.

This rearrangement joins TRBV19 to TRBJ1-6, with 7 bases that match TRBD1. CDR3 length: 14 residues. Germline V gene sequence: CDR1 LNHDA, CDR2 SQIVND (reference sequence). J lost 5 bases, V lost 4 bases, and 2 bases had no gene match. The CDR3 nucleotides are TGTGCCAGTAGTACTGGGACAGATAATTCACCCCTCCACTTT. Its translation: CASSTGTDNSPLHF.